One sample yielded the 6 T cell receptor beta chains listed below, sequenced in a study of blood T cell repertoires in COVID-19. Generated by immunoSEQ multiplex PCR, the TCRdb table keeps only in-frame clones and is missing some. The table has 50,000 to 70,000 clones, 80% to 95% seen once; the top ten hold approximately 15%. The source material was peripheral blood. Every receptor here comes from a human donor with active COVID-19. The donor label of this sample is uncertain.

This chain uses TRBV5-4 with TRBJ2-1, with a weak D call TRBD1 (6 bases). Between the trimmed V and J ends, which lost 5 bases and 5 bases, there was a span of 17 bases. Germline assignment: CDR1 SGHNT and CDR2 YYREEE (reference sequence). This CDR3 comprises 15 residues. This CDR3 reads CASSQPRGPDNEQFF. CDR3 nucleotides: TGTGCCAGCAGTCAACCCAGGGGCCCTGACAATGAGCAGTTCTTC. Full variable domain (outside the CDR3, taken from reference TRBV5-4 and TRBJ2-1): ETGVTQSPTHLIKTRGQQVTLRCSSQSGHNTVSWYQQALGQGPQFIFQYYREEENGRGNFPPRFSGLQFPNYSSELNVNALELDDSALYLCASSQPRGPDNEQFFGPGTRLTVL.

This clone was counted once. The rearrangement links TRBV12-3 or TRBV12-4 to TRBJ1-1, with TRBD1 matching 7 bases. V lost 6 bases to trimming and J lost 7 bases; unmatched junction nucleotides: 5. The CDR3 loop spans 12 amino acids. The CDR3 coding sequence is TGTGCCAGCAGCCTCCAGGGGGTTGAAGCTTTCTTT. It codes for CASSLQGVEAFF.

CDR3 region: CASSPDRVLDGYTF. Here the CDR3 DNA reads TGCGCCAGCAGCCCAGACCGGGTCCTAGATGGCTACACCTTC. The V call is TRBV5-1, the J call TRBJ1-2; no firm D call. V was trimmed by 4 bases and J by 6 bases, leaving 16 bases between them. The CDR3 contains 14 residues. Looked up from germline, CDR1 is SGHRS and CDR2 is YFSETQ.

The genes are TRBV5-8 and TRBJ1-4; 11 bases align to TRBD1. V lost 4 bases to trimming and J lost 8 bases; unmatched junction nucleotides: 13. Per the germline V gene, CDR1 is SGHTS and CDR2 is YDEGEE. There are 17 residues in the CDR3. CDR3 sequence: CASSPGQGVLFAEKLFF. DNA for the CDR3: TGTGCCAGCAGCCCGGGACAGGGGGTCCTTTTCGCGGAAAAACTGTTTTTT.

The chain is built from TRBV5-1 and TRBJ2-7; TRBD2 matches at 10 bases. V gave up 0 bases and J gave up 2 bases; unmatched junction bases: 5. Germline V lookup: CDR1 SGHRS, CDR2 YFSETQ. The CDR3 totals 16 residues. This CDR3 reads CASSLELAGPPYEQYF. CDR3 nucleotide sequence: TGCGCCAGCAGCTTGGAACTAGCGGGACCCCCCTACGAGCAGTACTTC.

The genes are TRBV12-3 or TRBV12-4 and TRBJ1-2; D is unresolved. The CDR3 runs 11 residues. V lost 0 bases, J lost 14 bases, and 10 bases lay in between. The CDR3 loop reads CASSLAAQPTF. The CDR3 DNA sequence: TGTGCCAGCAGTTTAGCGGCACAACCTACCTTC.